This section outlines one T cell receptor (beta chain) sequence together with its context. The clone's antigen remains unknown. Qualities for individual bases were not recorded, and no much larger clone is one base off. Library prep was done by the immunoSEQ multiplex PCR assay. The authors processed their data as follows. A statistical classification framework was developed to diagnose cytomegalovirus status using the catalog of TCR beta chain sequences. TCRdb provides this immuneACCESS table in a form limited to in-frame rearrangements. Some clones are lacking; in checked studies, under half of them reflect an unresolved V gene, and why the rest are absent is not known. V, J and clone size derive from that table, while D and trimming were established from the DNA sequence. Recorded for this sample are approximately 170,000 clones; approximately 81% of them occurred a single time. The ten largest clones represent around a sixth of the sample.

CDR1 SEHNR and CDR2 FQNEAQ are derived from the germline V gene (reference sequence). The V end gives up 6 bases and the J end 4 bases, leaving 6 bases in the junction not matched to a gene. Reading from cysteine to phenylalanine, the CDR3 counts 15 amino acids. The entry retains the CDR3 DNA only, 45 bases that are in frame from base 1. This entry comes from a study of cytomegalovirus exposure and HLA in healthy donors (dated by TCRdb to between 2016 and 2019). Background for the entire study: A later analysis indicated that the 130 or so validation repertoires were generated on the platform also employed for the 720 or so repertoires of the first cohort. High-throughput TCR immunosequencing, statistical association of individual TCRs with disease status, and machine learning were combined to predict cytomegalovirus infection status. The study aimed to test whether signatures of past pathogen exposure could be identified by cataloging public T cell receptors. Besides the first cohort of approximately 710 subjects, a separate validation cohort made up of over a hundred different subjects was used. Paper-wide results and their limitations: A later analysis found that TCRs clustered in the first cohort also tended to co-occur in the roughly 120 validation repertoires, with approximately 93% of cluster scores above 0. The study gave a list of around 170 TCR beta chains associated with cytomegalovirus. In both the original and validation cohorts, the classifier was reported to diagnose cytomegalovirus status with high specificity and sensitivity. A few of the identified cytomegalovirus-associated TCR beta chains were confirmed in vitro to be specific for cytomegalovirus antigens. The validation cohort had no HLA typing available for a later analysis, so co-occurrence within that cohort was assessed over all 110 or so repertoires. Most TCR sequences were observed very rarely across donors, whereas some public TCRs were present in many individuals. It was suggested by the authors that the approach could potentially be generalized to other disease states and immunological phenotypes.

The donors were included in the validation cohort of approximately 120 subjects, a group kept apart from the roughly 730-subject first cohort. Sequenced: PBMCs. This receptor was obtained from a man younger than 35 in good health and CMV-seropositive. The chain employs TRBV7-9 and TRBJ1-4; TRBD1 aligns with 9 central bases. The nucleotide sequence reads as follows: TGTGCCAGCAGAGAACAGGGGGCTGGTAATGAAAAACTGTTTTTT. This yields the protein CASREQGAGNEKLFF.